This TCR beta chain was recovered during a study of CD8 T cells in ankylosing spondylitis. Germline CDR1 is ENHRY and CDR2 is SYGVKD. This CDR3 comprises 14 residues. The V and J ends lost 10 bases and 1 base, in that order; junction bases with no gene match: 8. TCRdb called the 5' RACE reads again in MiXCR, with one record for every CDR3 protein. The table records approximately 220,000 distinct CDR3 sequences, about 26% of them present only once. There are a few counts of this clonotype. The V and J genes are TRBV10-3 and TRBJ1-1; 8 nucleotides align to TRBD1. Sequencing used blood, either unsorted or a sorted T cell fraction (not recorded which). The sequence came from a male donor with ankylosing spondylitis or in good health (not recorded which). This CDR3 reads CASETGAKNTEAFF. The DNA for the CDR3 is TGTGCCAGCGAGACAGGGGCCAAGAACACTGAAGCTTTCTTT.